The sequence of this TCR beta chain was determined in a study of CD8 T cells in ankylosing spondylitis. Study-wide points: Fewer than ten highly homologous variants made up a TCR beta motif, and this motif appeared characteristic of ankylosing spondylitis blood.

In this sample, this clonotype turned up a few times. Antigen specificity is unknown. TCRdb processed the 5' RACE reads anew with MiXCR; each CDR3 protein has one entry. This sample yields around 450,000 distinct CDR3 sequences, of which 26% are seen a single time; 0.89% belongs to the top ten. The TCR sequence derives from a male donor with ankylosing spondylitis. Specimen: blood, either unsorted or a sorted T cell fraction (not recorded which).

CDR3 DNA sequence: TGTGCCAGCTCAGTACGGACAGGGGTTAAATCTGGGGCCAACGTCCTGACTTTC. Translated, it gives CASSVRTGVKSGANVLTF. V and J are TRBV18 and TRBJ2-6, with 9 positions matching TRBD1. Per the germline V gene, CDR1 is KGHSH and CDR2 is LQKENI. The CDR3 covers 18 residues. V shed 5 bases, J shed 1 base, and the junction held 9 bases outside the gene matches.